Below are 10 T cell receptor beta chains sequenced from a single sample in a study of shared clonotypes between healthy human individuals. Here immunoSEQ multiplex PCR was the method, and the copy in TCRdb shows in-frame clones only, minus some. The data hold about 1.1 million clones, with about four fifths observed a single time. Sample: memory CD4+ T cells from PBMCs. Noted subset: CD45RA-negative fraction. The receptors shown here come from a man between 18 and 29 years old in good health. Some clones in this sample may be carry-over from other donors' samples.

With respect to this clone: Other nucleotide sequences from this sample produce the same CDR3. The chain uses TRBV15 and TRBJ1-5, with a possible D match to TRBD1 (5 bases). Germline V gene lookup returns CDR1 LNHNV and CDR2 YYDKDF (reference sequence). Trimming cost V 2 bases and J 8 bases, with 7 bases left between them. The CDR3 runs 12 residues. The CDR3 DNA follows: TGTGCCACCAGCAGATGGGGGGAGCCCCAGCATTTT. It specifies CATSRWGEPQHF.

The chain has TRBV5-1 and TRBJ2-1; D is ambiguous. V dropped 4 bases and J dropped 2 bases, with 13 bases sitting between them. Germline V CDR1 and CDR2: SGHRS, YFSETQ. The CDR3 runs to 15 residues. The CDR3, as DNA: TGCGCCAGCAGCCAGACCGAAAAGACCTACAATGAGCAGTTCTTC. Translation gives CASSQTEKTYNEQFF.

CDR3 in DNA: TGTGCCAGCAGCCCCCGGACTAGCGCGAGCACAGATACGCAGTATTTT. This translates into CASSPRTSASTDTQYF. V usage is TRBV7-9 and J usage is TRBJ2-3; TRBD2 matches at 9 bases. CDR3 length: 16 amino acids. The germline CDR1 and CDR2 sequences are SEHNR and FQNEAQ (reference sequence). Trimming removed 5 bases from V and 0 bases from J; junction bases left unmatched: 6.

This sequence joins TRBV7-9 and TRBJ2-7, with 11 bases lining up with TRBD2. The ends lost 6 bases at V and 1 base at J; junction bases unmatched: 8. In germline, CDR1 is SEHNR, CDR2 FQNEAQ (reference sequence). The CDR3 loop spans 16 amino acids. The CDR3 reads CASSYLGTSGSYEQYF. The DNA of the CDR3 is TGTGCCAGCAGTTATTTAGGGACTAGCGGTTCCTACGAGCAGTACTTC.

The chain has TRBV30 and TRBJ2-5; TRBD2 is a possible D gene (5 bases). Germline lookup yields CDR1 GTSNPN and CDR2 SVGIG (reference sequence). CDR3 length: 13 amino acids. The V end lost 2 bases, the J end lost 1 base, and 8 bases lay between the germline ends. The CDR3 sequence is CAWSRGFQETQYF. CDR3 nucleotide sequence: TGTGCCTGGAGTCGGGGTTTCCAAGAGACCCAGTACTTC.

V usage is TRBV7-2 and J usage is TRBJ2-5, with TRBD2 identical over 8 bases. The CDR3 has 14 amino acids. Unmatched junction bases numbered 7, after V lost 5 bases and J lost 5 bases. Per germline, CDR1 SGHTA and CDR2 FQGNSA. Here the CDR3 DNA reads TGTGCCAGCAGCCGTAGCGGGATAGGGGAGACCCAGTACTTC. Residues: CASSRSGIGETQYF.

The genes are TRBV11-2 and TRBJ2-2; D is uncertain. The germline V and J ends were trimmed by 4 bases and 1 base, with 10 bases remaining between them. This CDR3 comprises 15 residues. The germline CDR1 and CDR2 sequences are SGHAT and FQNNGV. DNA for the CDR3: TGTGCCAGCAGCTGGCGGCCGGAGAACACCGGGGAGCTGTTTTTT. This translates into CASSWRPENTGELFF.

This chain connects TRBV7-7 to TRBJ2-1; TRBD2 aligns across 8 bases. The CDR3 covers 15 residues. After removal of 6 bases from V and 4 bases from J, the junction contained 8 bases not matched to a gene. CDR1 is SSHAT, CDR2 FNYEAQ, per germline (reference sequence). CDR3 amino acids: CASSKLREVYNEQFF. The CDR3 nucleotides read TGTGCCAGCAGTAAATTGCGGGAGGTTTACAATGAGCAGTTCTTC. The variable domain in full, completed from reference TRBV7-7 and TRBJ2-1, reads GAGVSQSPRYKVTKRGQDVTLRCDPISSHATLYWYQQALGQGPEFLTYFNYEAQPDKSGLPSDRFSAERPEGSISTLTIQRTEQRDSAMYRCASSKLREVYNEQFFGPGTRLTVL.

The V call is TRBV6-5, the J call TRBJ2-2; D is unclear. V was trimmed by 1 base and J by 1 base, leaving 10 bases between them. The germline CDR1 and CDR2 sequences are MNHEY and SVGAGI. The CDR3 is made up of 16 amino acids. CDR3 nucleotides: TGTGCCAGCAGTTACTGGGTTGGAAGGAACACCGGGGAGCTGTTTTTT. The encoded protein is CASSYWVGRNTGELFF.

The rearrangement links TRBV28 to TRBJ1-2; D is undetermined. This CDR3 has 15 amino acids. Germline CDR1 and CDR2: MDHEN and SYDVKM. V gave up 3 bases and J gave up 7 bases, with 18 bases separating them. DNA for the CDR3: TGTGCCAGCAGTTTCAGCTATAGTATACGGACTGGCTACACCTTC. Its protein product is CASSFSYSIRTGYTF.